This T cell receptor (beta chain) was retrieved from a study of tumor-infiltrating lymphocytes in primary liver carcinoma. Study background: Roughly 3.5 to 7.5 million productive TCRbeta reads came from each sample, comparable across tissue types.

In regard to this clonotype: The antigen remains unidentified. A read error may account for a junction end that differs from germline.

Notes on the study in general: The top-250-clone fraction was significantly higher in tumors than in blood (p = 0.039).

CDR1 SQVTM and CDR2 ANQGSEA come from the germline V gene. This CDR3 contains 14 residues. Starting material of 450 to 550 ng total RNA yielded TCR beta cDNA via a constant-region primer. Nested multiplex PCR, run for three rounds with slightly modified ARM-PCR, yielded TCR beta libraries. A C-beta reverse primer and TRBV1-TRBV30 forward primers served in each of the first two PCR rounds, at approximately 10 cycles apiece. TCRdb reanalysed the multiplex PCR reads using MiXCR and keeps one entry per CDR3 protein. The table shows around 54,000 distinct CDR3 sequences, with about three quarters occurring only once. DNA and RNA were both co-extracted from about 19-30 mg of bulk tissue that had not been sorted. All patients had surgically resected primary liver carcinoma. Viable tumor cells exceeded 90% in all tumor samples.

Sequencing was performed on liver tumor tissue from sampling region 2. Documented subset: tumor region T2, inferior pole. The TCR sequence derives from a man aged 35 to 55 with primary liver carcinoma and hepatitis B virus infection. The chain carries TRBV29-1 and TRBJ1-2; D is uncertain. CDR3 sequence: CSVDAKRTGYGYTF. In DNA form, the CDR3 reads TGCAGCGTTGATGCGAAGAGGACGGGCTATGGCTACACGTTC.